Detailed here is one TCR beta chain. This clonotype has at least ten counts. The antigen this receptor binds is unknown. No base qualities exist here, and no much larger clone lies one base off it. The data derive from a study of low-dose radiotherapy and immunotherapy resistance in tumors (dated by TCRdb to between 2021 and 2023). About the investigation overall: Patients in Cohort 1 were given 0.5 Gy per fraction every 2 weeks, and the prescribed total PTV dose was 6.5 Gy. Starting on cycle 1 day 1, patients took 300 mg of aspirin by mouth once daily for four cycles. Patients were given nivolumab as a 240 mg flat dose every two weeks and ipilimumab at 1 mg/kg every six weeks, with both drugs delivered intravenously. For Cohort 2, the dose was 1 Gy per fraction given every two weeks, adding up to 13 Gy in total across 26 weeks. Eight patients were included in the translational analysis: three from the first dose cohort and the first five from the second dose cohort. Trial participants were not randomized into treatment groups. Every two weeks, patients got intravenous cyclophosphamide at 200 mg/m2, given one day ahead of each radiation and immunotherapy administration.

The sequencer was an Illumina HiSeq 2500. Superscript III and a set of TRAV- and TRBV-specific primers were used to synthesize first-strand cDNA, so that both TCRalpha and TCRbeta chains were covered. A roughly 22-cycle PCR with Phusion amplified the TCRs, pairing a constant-region primer with the adapter that was attached to the V primers. The MessageAmp II aRNA Amplification Kit was used to amplify the isolated mRNA, with in vitro transcription run for under 20 hours at 37 degrees C. The Dynabeads mRNA DIRECT Purification Kit was used to isolate the mRNA for TCR sequencing. A second approximately 24-cycle Phusion PCR added indexed Illumina adapters, and products were purified with AMPure XP beads. As for the original processing: Custom Perl scripts pooled TCR sequences encoding the same protein, removed out-of-frame sequences and computed each clonotype's abundance. TCR sequences supported by only a single read were excluded from analysis. Among the metrics used to describe the repertoires were Shannon entropy, Gini index, clonality, richness, and the frequency of TCRs shared between repertoires. The public reads were reprocessed in TCRdb via fastp at Q25 and MiXCR, keeping in-frame beta chains. Under each unique CDR3 protein, matching rows form one entry showing the most common genes and DNA. Clone size and V and J calls follow TCRdb, not the original study. The sample table shows 65,000 to 95,000 distinct CDR3 sequences, and under 20% are seen once. The ten largest clonotypes hold approximately 1.5% of the sample.

This sample's time point label indicates: after trial treatment. What this sample's treatment or condition label stands for: LDRT plus nivolumab, ipilimumab, low-dose cyclophosphamide and aspirin (RACIN trial). Donors were enrolled in RACIN, a single-arm phase I dose-escalation trial in which nivolumab, ipilimumab, aspirin, low-dose cyclophosphamide and low-dose radiotherapy were combined. To be eligible, a patient needed to have an advanced solid tumor that was TIL-negative. The CDR3, from cysteine to phenylalanine, totals 15 residues. Of the read, only the CDR3 DNA is kept; its 45 bases are in frame from base 1. For CDR1 and CDR2, the germline V gene lists SGHTA and FQGNSA. Here V drops 6 bases and J drops 4 bases, and the junction holds 9 bases not matched to any gene.

Recombination linked TRBV7-2 to TRBJ1-5, and 7 junction bases match TRBD1. Sample: PBMCs, taken after low-dose radiotherapy plus immunotherapy. The clonotype originates from a male donor with prostate cancer. The CDR3 reads as follows: CASSFDREGNQPQHF. The DNA is TGTGCCAGCAGTTTTGACAGGGAGGGGAATCAGCCCCAGCATTTT.